These T cell receptor beta chains were read from a single sample in a study of cytomegalovirus exposure and HLA in healthy donors. Profiling relied on immunoSEQ multiplex PCR, and the TCRdb table lists in-frame clones only, not all of them. The sample holds around 230,000 clones, around 80% seen once. Sequenced material: PBMCs. These receptors were collected from a boy aged 5-17 years in good health and CMV-seronegative. The CDR3 runs from the conserved cysteine through the conserved F or W. D genes are given only for firm matches. Not every row has a clone size; where given, it reads once, few, many or a size class.

D	V	size	J	CDR3	DNA
.	TRBV7-6	few	TRBJ1-4	CASSLGVFSVATRTNEKLFF	TGTGCCAGCAGCTTAGGAGTTTTTAGCGTCGCAACTCGCACTAATGAAAAACTGTTTTTT
.	TRBV25-1	.	TRBJ2-5	CASRDWAQSGETQYF	TGTGCCAGCAGGGACTGGGCCCAGAGTGGGGAGACCCAGTACTTC
.	TRBV10-3	once	TRBJ2-5	CAISDDYQETQYF	TGTGCCATCAGTGATGACTACCAAGAGACCCAGTACTTC
TRBD1	TRBV2	.	TRBJ1-5	CASSDWDRTNQPQHF	TGTGCCAGCAGTGATTGGGACAGAACTAATCAGCCCCAGCATTTT
TRBD2	TRBV7-7	.	TRBJ2-3	CASSRGLAGPFPQYF	TGTGCTAGCAGCCGGGGACTAGCGGGACCCTTTCCGCAGTATTTT
.	TRBV19	.	TRBJ2-7	CASSVDWTYEQYF	TGTGCCAGTAGTGTCGACTGGACCTACGAGCAGTACTTC
.	TRBV23-1	.	TRBJ2-2	CASSPRGFGELFF	TGCGCCAGCAGTCCTCGAGGTTTCGGGGAGCTGTTTTTT
.	TRBV7-9	.	TRBJ1-1	CASSFDREVMNTEAFF	TGTGCCAGCAGCTTTGATCGCGAGGTCATGAACACTGAAGCTTTCTTT
.	TRBV7-9	.	TRBJ2-6	CASSLAAGANVLTF	TGTGCCAGCAGCTTAGCGGCAGGGGCCAACGTCCTGACTTTC
.	TRBV29-1	.	TRBJ1-1	CSVEDPADWNTEAFF	TGCAGCGTTGAAGATCCTGCCGACTGGAACACTGAAGCTTTCTTT
.	TRBV18	.	TRBJ1-1	CASSRPTGTEAFF	TGTGCCAGCTCACGCCCGACAGGCACTGAAGCTTTCTTT
.	TRBV9	.	TRBJ1-5	CASSARGGQPQHF	TGTGCCAGCAGCGCACGGGGGGGACAGCCCCAGCATTTT
.	TRBV9	few	TRBJ2-3	CASSAGHISTDTQYF	TGTGCCAGCAGCGCCGGACACATTAGCACAGATACGCAGTATTTT
TRBD2	TRBV30	.	TRBJ2-7	CAWSAGLRYEQYF	TGTGCCTGGAGTGCGGGACTACGATACGAGCAGTACTTC
TRBD1	TRBV30	few	TRBJ1-4	CAWEQGTNEKLFF	TGTGCCTGGGAACAGGGGACCAATGAAAAACTGTTTTTT
.	TRBV19	once	TRBJ2-7	CASSKFPGIHEQYF	TGTGCCAGTAGCAAATTCCCAGGGATCCACGAGCAGTACTTC
.	TRBV6-6	.	TRBJ1-1	CASSYVGGEAFF	TGTGCCAGCAGTTACGTCGGGGGGGAAGCTTTCTTT
.	TRBV12-5	.	TRBJ2-5	CASGFYRAPQETQYF	TGTGCTAGTGGTTTCTACAGGGCTCCCCAAGAGACCCAGTACTTC
TRBD1	TRBV2	.	TRBJ2-5	CASNPTGNQETQYF	TGTGCCAGCAACCCGACAGGGAACCAAGAGACCCAGTACTTC
.	TRBV27	.	TRBJ1-5	CASSPIPRGAEPQHF	TGTGCCAGCAGTCCAATCCCGCGGGGGGCAGAGCCCCAGCATTTT